These T cell receptor beta chains were read from a single sample in a study of long-term antiretroviral therapy in people with HIV. Profiling relied on immunoSEQ multiplex PCR, and the TCRdb table lists in-frame clones only, not all of them. The sample has about 16,000 clones; 60% to 85% are singletons. Sequencing used unsorted PBMCs, obtained 2.3 years after starting antiretroviral therapy. Source of these receptors: a woman aged 40 to 50 with HIV. Each CDR3 is given with its conserved first and last residue. The D gene is left open where the match is weak. The size entry is marked missing in some rows and otherwise reads once, few, many or a size class.

J gene	V gene	D gene	clone size	CDR3 protein
TRBJ2-1	TRBV28	TRBD2	.	CASRGVAGDNEQFF
TRBJ2-7	TRBV5-5	.	once	CASSLDASEQYF
TRBJ1-2	TRBV7-2	TRBD1	.	CASSLVGGTGGYTF
TRBJ1-4	TRBV29-1	.	few	CSVAGVGEKLFF
TRBJ2-7	TRBV6-6	TRBD2	.	CASSFTSGLSYEQYF
TRBJ2-7	TRBV18	.	.	CASSPSQDSFSEQYF
TRBJ1-5	TRBV6-1	.	once	CASKAFLGNQPQHF
TRBJ1-5	TRBV7-8	.	.	CASGRELNQPQHF
TRBJ2-1	TRBV13	TRBD2	once	CASSSNRLAGGVEQFF
TRBJ2-1	TRBV19	TRBD2	once	CASSIRLAGNEQFF
TRBJ1-5	TRBV6-6	.	.	CASSYGYRDQPQHF
TRBJ2-1	TRBV7-9	TRBD1	.	CASSLRQGDYNEQFF
TRBJ2-7	TRBV7-9	TRBD1	.	CASSTTGGPSYEQYF
TRBJ2-7	TRBV4-1	.	.	CASSHPLSSSYEQYF
TRBJ1-2	TRBV9	.	.	CASSVAADYGYTF
TRBJ1-2	TRBV30	.	few	CAGEVGSYTF
TRBJ2-2	TRBV6-1	TRBD2	once	CASSEVRTSGVAGELFF
TRBJ1-1	TRBV4-3	TRBD1	.	CASSQDPGQGDTEAFF
TRBJ1-3	TRBV7-2	.	.	CASSLGLSGNTIYF
TRBJ2-2	TRBV19	TRBD1	.	CASSSGTGGTGELFF
TRBJ2-7	TRBV2	TRBD2	medium-sized	CASIGRGSSYEQYF
TRBJ2-3	TRBV2	.	.	CAGIRDATSTDTQYF
TRBJ2-6	TRBV7-9	TRBD2	.	CASSPTSGATSGANVLTF
TRBJ2-7	TRBV28	.	.	CASSPPPPLEQYF
TRBJ2-2	TRBV6-5	.	once	CASSQTGPGTGELFF
TRBJ1-2	TRBV30	.	.	CAWSVILRSPHNYGYTF
TRBJ2-7	TRBV7-2	TRBD2	.	CASSDGLAGVYEQYF
TRBJ2-1	TRBV6-1	TRBD1	few	CASRLDRGPYNEQFF
TRBJ2-7	TRBV7-9	.	.	CASSTSSKMLGDEQYF
TRBJ1-1	TRBV11-3	.	.	CASSQPGPLGTEAFF
TRBJ1-1	TRBV5-1	.	.	CASSLGGIAFF
TRBJ2-3	TRBV5-1	.	.	CASSLIWGAGDTQYF
TRBJ2-2	TRBV11-3	.	.	CASSRASSPNTGELFF
TRBJ1-2	TRBV19	.	.	CASSLPGAYGYTF
TRBJ2-3	TRBV9	.	.	CASSVGSLADTQYF
TRBJ1-4	TRBV4-3	TRBD1	.	CASSQGQGYEKLFF
TRBJ2-3	TRBV4-1	TRBD1	.	CASSLGGILNTQYF
TRBJ1-1	TRBV5-1	TRBD1	.	CASSLGGTGAYTEAFF
TRBJ2-5	TRBV9	.	once	CASSTSGPRAGEETQYF
TRBJ1-1	TRBV4-3	.	.	CASSPGPMNTEAFF
TRBJ2-2	TRBV10-1	.	few	CASSEVLNGELFF
TRBJ1-1	TRBV7-8	.	.	CASSGQTNTEAFF
TRBJ2-2	TRBV11-3	.	.	CASSLEHRGELFF
TRBJ2-2	TRBV11-2	.	.	CASSFGSGTNTGELFF
TRBJ1-3	TRBV6-9	.	.	CASSYSLSSDGRNSGNTIYF
TRBJ2-5	TRBV7-9	TRBD2	.	CASRLILAGKETQYF
TRBJ2-3	TRBV4-3	TRBD2	.	CASSQDKVAGGRATDTQYF
TRBJ2-3	TRBV5-1	.	.	CASSLDVGASTDTQYF
TRBJ1-1	TRBV9	TRBD1	.	CASSEGQLNTEAFF
TRBJ2-3	TRBV11-2	.	.	CASSGLGGPTDTQYF
TRBJ1-3	TRBV5-1	.	.	CASSLVQGGNTIYF
TRBJ2-2	TRBV5-6	.	.	CASTSSGVGELFF
TRBJ1-2	TRBV6-6	.	once	CASSYRDVDYGYTF
TRBJ2-2	TRBV27	TRBD2	.	CASNLNGRPNTGELFF
TRBJ2-1	TRBV30	.	.	CASSRGVTSYNEQFF
TRBJ2-1	TRBV7-9	.	.	CASSLIRGGRRNEQFF
TRBJ1-1	TRBV5-8	.	.	CASSVAGWAEAFF
TRBJ1-5	TRBV7-9	.	.	CASSGPGTLGNQPQHF
TRBJ2-7	TRBV6-5	.	once	CASRGLGPYEQYF